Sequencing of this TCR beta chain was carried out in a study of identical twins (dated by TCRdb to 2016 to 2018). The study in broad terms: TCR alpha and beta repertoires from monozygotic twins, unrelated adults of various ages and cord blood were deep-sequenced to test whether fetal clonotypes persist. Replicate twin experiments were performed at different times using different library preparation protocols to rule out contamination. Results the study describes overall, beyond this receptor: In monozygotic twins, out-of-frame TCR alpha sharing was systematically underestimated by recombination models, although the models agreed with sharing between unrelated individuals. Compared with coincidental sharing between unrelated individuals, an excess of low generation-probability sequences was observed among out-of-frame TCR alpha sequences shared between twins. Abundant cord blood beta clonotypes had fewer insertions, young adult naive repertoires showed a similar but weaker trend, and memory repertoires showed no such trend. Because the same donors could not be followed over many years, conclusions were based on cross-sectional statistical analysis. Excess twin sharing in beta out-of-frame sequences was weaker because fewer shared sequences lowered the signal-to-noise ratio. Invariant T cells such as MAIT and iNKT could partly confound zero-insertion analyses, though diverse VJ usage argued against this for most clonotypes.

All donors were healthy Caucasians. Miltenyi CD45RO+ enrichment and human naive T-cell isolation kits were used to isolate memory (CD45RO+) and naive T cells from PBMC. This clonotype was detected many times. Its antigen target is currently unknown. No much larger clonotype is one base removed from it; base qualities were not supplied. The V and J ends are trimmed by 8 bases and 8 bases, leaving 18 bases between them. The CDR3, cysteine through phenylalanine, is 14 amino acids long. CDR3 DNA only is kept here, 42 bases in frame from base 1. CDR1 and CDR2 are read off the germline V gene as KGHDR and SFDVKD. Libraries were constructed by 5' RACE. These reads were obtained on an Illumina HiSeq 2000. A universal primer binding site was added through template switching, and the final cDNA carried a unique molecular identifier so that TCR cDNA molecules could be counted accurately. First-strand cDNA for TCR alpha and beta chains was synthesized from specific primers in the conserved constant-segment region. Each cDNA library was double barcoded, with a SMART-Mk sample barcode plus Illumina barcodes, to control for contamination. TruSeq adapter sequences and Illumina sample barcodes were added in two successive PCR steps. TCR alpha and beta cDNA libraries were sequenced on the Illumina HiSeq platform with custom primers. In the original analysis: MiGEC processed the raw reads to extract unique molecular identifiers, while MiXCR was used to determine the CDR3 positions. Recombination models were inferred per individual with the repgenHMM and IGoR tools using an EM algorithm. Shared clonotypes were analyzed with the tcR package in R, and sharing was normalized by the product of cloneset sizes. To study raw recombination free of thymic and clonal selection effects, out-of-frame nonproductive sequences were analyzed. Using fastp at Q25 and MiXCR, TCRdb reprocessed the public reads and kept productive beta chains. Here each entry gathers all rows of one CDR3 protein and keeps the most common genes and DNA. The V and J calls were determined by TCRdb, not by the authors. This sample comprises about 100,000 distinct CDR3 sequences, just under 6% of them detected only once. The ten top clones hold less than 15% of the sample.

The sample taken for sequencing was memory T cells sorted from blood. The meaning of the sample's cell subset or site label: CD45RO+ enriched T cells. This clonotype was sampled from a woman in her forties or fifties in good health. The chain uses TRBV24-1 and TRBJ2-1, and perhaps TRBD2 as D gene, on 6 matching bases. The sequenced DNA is TGTGCCACCAACCGAGCGGAGGGATTCGATGAGCAGTTCTTC. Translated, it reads CATNRAEGFDEQFF.